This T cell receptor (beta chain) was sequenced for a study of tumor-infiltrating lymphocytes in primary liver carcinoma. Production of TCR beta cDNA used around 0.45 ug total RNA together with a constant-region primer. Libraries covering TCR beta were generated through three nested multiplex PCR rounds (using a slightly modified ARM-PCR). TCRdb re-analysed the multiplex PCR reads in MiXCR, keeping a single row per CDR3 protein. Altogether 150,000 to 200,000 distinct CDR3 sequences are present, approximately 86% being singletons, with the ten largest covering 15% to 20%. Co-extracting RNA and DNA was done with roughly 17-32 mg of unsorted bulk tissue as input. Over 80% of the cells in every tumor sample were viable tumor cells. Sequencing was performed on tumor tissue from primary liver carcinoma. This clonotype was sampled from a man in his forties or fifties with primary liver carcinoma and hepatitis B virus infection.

The CDR3, as DNA: TGCAGCGCTGCACAGATAGGGAATGAGCAGTTCTTC. Its translation is CSAAQIGNEQFF. This chain connects TRBV29-1 to TRBJ2-1; D is uncertain. The germline V gene has CDR1 SQVTM and CDR2 ANQGSEA. The CDR3 sequence is 12 residues long. V was shortened by 7 bases and J by 7 bases, with 14 bases between the two germline ends.